These 20 T cell receptor beta chains share one sample of origin, sequenced in a study of blood T cell repertoires in COVID-19. TCRdb's copy holds only in-frame clones and misses some; the assay was immunoSEQ multiplex PCR. The top ten hold 1.5% to 2% of the sample, which has some 150,000 clones, under 85% seen once. Sequencing input: peripheral blood. Every receptor here comes from a human donor in a cohort sampled during active COVID-19.

The chain recombines TRBV5-1 with TRBJ2-7; possibly TRBD2 for D (5 bases). CDR3 length: 14 amino acids. Between the trimmed V and J ends, which lost 5 bases and 1 base, there was a span of 13 bases. From germline, CDR1 is SGHRS and CDR2 YFSETQ. CDR3 protein: CASSPGSWSYEQYF. CDR3 sequence (DNA): TGCGCCAGCAGTCCGGGGTCCTGGTCCTACGAGCAGTACTTC.

This clone was detected only a few times. V and J are TRBV5-1 and TRBJ1-3, with a weak D call TRBD1 (6 bases). This CDR3 has 15 residues. Germline V gives CDR1 SGHRS, CDR2 YFSETQ. The ends were cut back, 2 bases at V and 4 bases at J, with 13 bases in the middle. The CDR3 loop reads CASSLSGGSGNTIYF. The CDR3 DNA reads as TGCGCCAGCAGCTTAAGTGGGGGCTCCGGAAACACCATATATTTT.

This clone has a handful of counts. This chain uses TRBV3-1 (or the pseudogene TRBV3-2) with TRBJ2-1, with D possibly matching TRBD2 (5 bases). Trimming took 1 base from V and 2 from J, leaving 12 bases between them. The V gene's germline CDR1 is LGHDT and CDR2 YNNKEL (reference sequence). This CDR3 spans 16 amino acids. CDR3 nucleotide sequence: TGTGCCAGCAGCCAAGGGGCGGGTGGGCCCTACAATGAGCAGTTCTTC. The encoded protein is CASSQGAGGPYNEQFF.

The chain employs TRBV21-1 and TRBJ2-7; the D segment call TRBD2 is taken from the table without a DNA check. TRBV21-1 is recorded as a pseudogene. CDR3 length equals 16 residues. This chain's CDR3 is CASSKKGPRDGSEQYF. As DNA, the CDR3 is TGTGCCAGCAGCAAAAAGGGACCCCGGGACGGGAGTGAGCAGTACTTC.

The chain couples TRBV27 to TRBJ2-7, with D tentatively TRBD1 (8 bases). Trimming took 3 bases from V and 6 from J, leaving 15 bases between them. The CDR3 sequence is 14 residues long. Germline-derived CDR1 and CDR2 are MNHEY and SMNVEV (reference sequence). The CDR3 reads CASSFTGGGTEQYF. The CDR3 DNA follows: TGTGCCAGCAGTTTTACAGGGGGGGGTACCGAGCAGTACTTC.

The chain links TRBV5-1 to TRBJ1-2; maybe TRBD1 (6 bases). Germline V gene sequence: CDR1 SGHRS, CDR2 YFSETQ. The CDR3 has 15 amino acids. V was cut by 4 bases and J by 8 bases, with 21 bases left in between. The CDR3 loop reads CASSPLLGGQEGYTF. CDR3 nucleotides: TGCGCCAGCAGCCCCCTACTTGGGGGCCAGGAGGGCTACACCTTC.

This chain links TRBV18 with TRBJ2-1; 9 nucleotides match TRBD2. Germline V lookup: CDR1 KGHSH, CDR2 LQKENI. The CDR3 loop spans 18 amino acids. Germline trimming cut 3 bases from V and 5 bases from J; bases unmatched to any gene: 14. This chain's CDR3 is CASSPTRQLAGVNNEQFF. CDR3 coding DNA: TGTGCCAGCTCACCGACAAGGCAACTAGCGGGCGTAAACAATGAGCAGTTCTTC. Looking up the rest from reference TRBV18 and TRBJ2-1 gives the full variable domain: NAGVMQNPRHLVRRRGQEARLRCSPMKGHSHVYWYRQLPEEGLKFMVYLQKENIIDESGMPKERFSAEFPKEGPSILRIQQVVRGDSAAYFCASSPTRQLAGVNNEQFFGPGTRLTVL.

J is TRBJ2-1 and V is TRBV18; weak D call: TRBD1 (5 bases). The CDR3 runs 18 residues. The ends were cut back, 2 bases at V and 7 bases at J, with 24 bases in the middle. Germline V lookup: CDR1 KGHSH, CDR2 LQKENI. CDR3 bases: TGTGCCAGCTCACCATTGGGGATGTTCCCTCCCCCAGGGAATGAGCAGTTCTTC. This codes for CASSPLGMFPPPGNEQFF.

This sequence joins TRBV4-1 and TRBJ2-4; 11 bases match TRBD1. The CDR3 totals 15 residues. From germline, CDR1 is MGHRA and CDR2 YSYEKL. Trimming at V came to 1 base and at J to 10 bases, leaving 6 bases not matched to a gene. The CDR3 nucleotides read TGCGCCAGCAGCCAAGGCTCCGGGACAGGGGGGATTCAGTACTTC. Amino acid sequence: CASSQGSGTGGIQYF.

V gene TRBV6-5 combines with J gene TRBJ2-5; 11 positions agree with TRBD1. The length of the CDR3 is 15 residues. Trimming cost V 2 bases and J 3 bases; bases outside gene matches: 2. Germline V gives CDR1 MNHEY, CDR2 SVGAGI. CDR3 amino acids: CASSYGDRGEETQYF. The DNA of the CDR3 is TGTGCCAGCAGTTACGGGGACAGGGGGGAAGAGACCCAGTACTTC.

This clone has just a few counts. The chain recombines TRBV3-1 (or the pseudogene TRBV3-2) with TRBJ2-5; the match to TRBD2 covers 16 bases. With 4 bases clipped from V and 5 bases from J, the junction kept 10 bases outside the gene matches. The length of the CDR3 is 18 residues. From germline, CDR1 is LGHDT and CDR2 YNNKEL (reference sequence). CDR3 nucleotide sequence: TGTGCCAGCAGCCCCCTAGGGGGACTAGCGGGAGGGGGGGAGACCCAGTACTTC. Translation: CASSPLGGLAGGGETQYF.

This rearrangement joins TRBV6-5 to TRBJ2-7; D is perhaps TRBD2 (6 bases). This CDR3 is 15 amino acids long. Germline CDR1 MNHEY, CDR2 SVGAGI. V dropped 4 bases and J dropped 2 bases, with 15 bases sitting between them. The CDR3: CASSFWVGGAYEQYF. CDR3 nucleotide sequence: TGTGCCAGCAGTTTTTGGGTCGGCGGGGCCTACGAGCAGTACTTC.

The chain combines TRBV11-1 with TRBJ2-3; TRBD2 is a possible D gene (7 bases). The CDR3 has 13 amino acids. CDR1 and CDR2 (germline): SGHAT, FQDESV (reference sequence). Trimming stripped 5 bases from V and 5 bases from J, with 11 bases between. CDR3 nucleotide sequence: TGTGCCAGCAGCCCGGGGGGCATAGATACGCAGTATTTT. Translated, it gives CASSPGGIDTQYF.

The chain carries TRBV9 and TRBJ2-3; 9 nucleotides align to TRBD1. The CDR3 spans 17 residues. Germline V gene sequence: CDR1 SGDLS, CDR2 YYNGEE. Losses at the gene ends were 4 bases for V and 6 bases for J; bases not matched to a gene: 15. CDR3 loop: CASSPREGTGFYDTQYF. The CDR3 DNA sequence: TGTGCCAGCAGCCCTAGGGAGGGGACAGGGTTCTACGATACGCAGTATTTT.

This clone was seen a handful of times. The chain has TRBV18 and TRBJ2-2; 8 bases align to TRBD2. The CDR3 is made up of 16 amino acids. Germline assignment: CDR1 KGHSH and CDR2 LQKENI. V gave up 2 bases and J gave up 5 bases; unmatched junction bases: 7. The CDR3 reads CASSPASGQRTGELFF. The CDR3, as DNA: TGTGCCAGCTCACCAGCTAGCGGGCAAAGGACCGGGGAGCTGTTTTTT.

The sample holds a few counts of this clone. This chain links TRBV15 with TRBJ2-2; D is ambiguous. This CDR3 contains 16 residues. Germline V lookup: CDR1 LNHNV, CDR2 YYDKDF (reference sequence). Trimming removed 3 bases at V and 0 bases at J, with 11 bases between. The DNA of the CDR3 is TGTGCCACCAGCAGTAAAAACCTAGCGAACACCGGGGAGCTGTTTTTT. As protein: CATSSKNLANTGELFF.

The chain couples TRBV28 to TRBJ2-2, with TRBD1 matching 8 bases. This CDR3 is built from 17 residues. Per the germline V gene, CDR1 is MDHEN and CDR2 is SYDVKM. Trimming removed 4 bases from V and 2 bases from J; junction bases left unmatched: 9. The CDR3 bases are TGTGCCAGCAGTTCCCCCACGGACAGGGTAAACACCGGGGAGCTGTTTTTT. Protein: CASSSPTDRVNTGELFF.

The chain carries TRBV6-5 and TRBJ2-7; tentative D call: TRBD1 (5 bases). The CDR3 is 13 residues long. V lost 7 bases, J lost 2 bases, and 12 bases lay in between. The V gene's germline CDR1 is MNHEY and CDR2 SVGAGI. The CDR3 reads CASTQGATYEQYF. The CDR3 bases are TGTGCCAGCACCCAGGGTGCCACCTACGAGCAGTACTTC.

The V and J genes are TRBV28 and TRBJ2-7; D gene unclear. Trimming shortened V by 8 bases and J by 0 bases, and 8 bases separated the two germline ends. Germline CDR1 and CDR2: MDHEN and SYDVKM. This CDR3 has 12 amino acids. CDR3 sequence reads: CASVRSSYEQYF. The DNA for the CDR3 is TGTGCCAGCGTTAGAAGCTCCTACGAGCAGTACTTC.

The chain links TRBV21-1 to TRBJ2-6; the table's D call of TRBD2 was not tested on the DNA. TRBV21-1 is classified as a pseudogene. The CDR3 loop spans 14 amino acids. This CDR3 is CASSGGSGANVLTF. Here the CDR3 DNA reads TGTGCCAGCAGCGGGGGGTCTGGGGCCAACGTCCTGACTTTC.